The TCR beta chain described here comes from a study of cytomegalovirus exposure and HLA in healthy donors. Findings of the study overall: On later analysis, the bulk of CMV-associated TCR beta chains appeared to be HLA-restricted. It was reported in a later analysis that an Asian-associated ancestry cluster showed fewer N-insertions than the 666-donor mean.

The germline CDR1 and CDR2 sequences are SGHVS and FQNEAQ. Trimming left V 2 bases short and J 7 bases short, with 29 bases between. CDR3 length: 19 amino acids. PCR amplification relied on 60 Vbeta primers (plus 13 Jbeta primers). Method: immunoSEQ multiplex PCR; TCRdb's copy keeps in-frame clones and lacks some. Of 100,000 to 150,000 clones listed, 70% to 90% were seen once; the top ten hold 1.5% to 2%. As regards this clone: Its antigen is not known.

The sample consisted of PBMCs. The clonotype comes from a boy younger than 18 in good health and CMV-seronegative. The V call is TRBV7-8, the J call TRBJ2-5; D is perhaps TRBD1 (6 bases). The CDR3 protein is CASSLLRAQGQKFIGTQYF. CDR3 coding DNA: TGTGCCAGCAGCTTATTAAGGGCGCAGGGGCAGAAATTTATTGGGACCCAGTACTTC.